This TCR beta chain appears in the sequencing data of a study of cytomegalovirus exposure and HLA in healthy donors. Of note for this clone: Its antigen is still unknown.

The PCR made use of 60 Vbeta and 13 Jbeta primers. Clones were sequenced by immunoSEQ multiplex PCR, and TCRdb holds only the in-frame ones, with some missing. This table has 95,000 to 120,000 clones, 82% appearing once. CDR1 and CDR2 (germline): SGHTA, FQGNSA. J gave up 2 bases and V 5 bases, and 5 bases lay outside the gene matches. CDR3 length equals 14 residues. Study results and caveats: Per published accounts, TCR beta sequences correctly predicted the HLA-A and HLA-B alleles of most subjects.

The clonotype was recovered from a woman aged 18-29 years in good health and CMV-seronegative. The V and J genes are TRBV7-2 and TRBJ2-5; TRBD2 agrees at 7 bases. Source material: PBMCs. CDR3 sequence reads: CASSHGAGQETQYF. The CDR3 bases are TGTGCCAGCAGCCACGGAGCGGGGCAAGAGACCCAGTACTTC.